This T cell receptor (beta chain) came from a study of T cells after yellow fever vaccination. Across the study: When fractions had low cell numbers, they were prepared with SMART-Seq v4 Ultra Low Input. Overall study results and limits: Subsequent to the booster, the majority of primary-vaccination clones reappeared (roughly 95% CD4, 88% CD8). Just a small share of clonotypes turned up in the CD4 compartment as well as the CD8 compartment.

The CDR3 contains 15 residues. Trimming cost V 6 bases and J 0 bases; bases outside gene matches: 1. In germline, CDR1 is MNHEY, CDR2 SVGEGT. The table lists this clonotype with a few counts. What it binds is unknown. TCRdb reprocessed the 5' RACE reads with MiXCR, giving one entry per CDR3 protein. The sample consists of 250,000 to 300,000 distinct CDR3 sequences, around 8.6% of them appearing once. Here the sequenced sample was CD4+ T cells sorted from PBMCs, taken 5 days after the yellow fever booster vaccination. This receptor was obtained from a young man who received the YFV17D yellow fever vaccine. The chain recombines TRBV6-2 or TRBV6-3 with TRBJ2-1; 11 bases agree with TRBD2. The CDR3 sequence: CASRGLADSYNEQFF. For the CDR3, the DNA is TGTGCCAGCAGGGGACTAGCGGACTCCTACAATGAGCAGTTCTTC.